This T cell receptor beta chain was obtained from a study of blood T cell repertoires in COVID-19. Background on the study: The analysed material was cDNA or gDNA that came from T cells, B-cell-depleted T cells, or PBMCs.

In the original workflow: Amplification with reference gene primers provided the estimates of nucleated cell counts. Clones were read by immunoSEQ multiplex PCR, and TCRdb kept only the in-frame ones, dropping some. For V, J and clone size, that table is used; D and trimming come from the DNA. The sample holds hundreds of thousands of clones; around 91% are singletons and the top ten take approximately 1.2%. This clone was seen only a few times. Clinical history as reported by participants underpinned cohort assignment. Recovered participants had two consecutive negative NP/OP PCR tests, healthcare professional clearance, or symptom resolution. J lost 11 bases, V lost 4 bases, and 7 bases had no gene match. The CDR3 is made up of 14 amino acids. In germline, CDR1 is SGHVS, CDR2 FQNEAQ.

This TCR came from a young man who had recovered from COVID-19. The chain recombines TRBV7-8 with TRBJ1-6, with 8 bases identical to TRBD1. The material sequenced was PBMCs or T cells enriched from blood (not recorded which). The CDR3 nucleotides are TGTGCCAGCAGCTCGGGGACAGGAGACACACCCCTCCACTTT. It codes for CASSSGTGDTPLHF.